This record covers a single T cell receptor (beta chain). From germline, CDR1 is LGHNA and CDR2 YNFKEQ. There are 15 residues in the CDR3. The trim removed 1 base at V and 4 bases at J, leaving 3 bases unmatched. This sample stems from a study of control samples from healthy donors and cancer patients. Clones were read by immunoSEQ multiplex PCR, and TCRdb kept only the in-frame ones, dropping some. In the table there are approximately 170,000 clones, over 85% of which are singletons. This receptor was taken from a man between 25 and 39 years old in good health. The sequenced sample consisted of blood. The J gene is TRBJ2-7, the V gene TRBV4-2, with TRBD2 matching over 11 bases. The DNA for the CDR3 is TGTGCCAGCAGCCAAGTTAGCGGGAGGGAATACGAGCAGTACTTC. Encoded protein: CASSQVSGREYEQYF.